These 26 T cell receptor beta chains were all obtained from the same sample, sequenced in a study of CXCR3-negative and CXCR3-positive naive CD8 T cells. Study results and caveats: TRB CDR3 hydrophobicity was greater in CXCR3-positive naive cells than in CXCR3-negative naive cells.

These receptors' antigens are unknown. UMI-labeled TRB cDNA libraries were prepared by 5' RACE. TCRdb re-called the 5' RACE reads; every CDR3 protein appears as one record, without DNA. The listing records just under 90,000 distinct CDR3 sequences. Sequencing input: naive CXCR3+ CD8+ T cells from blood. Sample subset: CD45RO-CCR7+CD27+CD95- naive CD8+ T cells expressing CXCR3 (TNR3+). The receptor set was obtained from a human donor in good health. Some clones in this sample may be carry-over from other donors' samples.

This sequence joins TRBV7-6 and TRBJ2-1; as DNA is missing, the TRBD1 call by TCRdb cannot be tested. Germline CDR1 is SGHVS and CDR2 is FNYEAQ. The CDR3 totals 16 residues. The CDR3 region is CASSLELPGEYNEQFF. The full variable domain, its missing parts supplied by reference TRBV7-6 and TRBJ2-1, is GAGVSQSPRYKVTKRGQDVALRCDPISGHVSLYWYRQALGQGPEFLTYFNYEAQQDKSGLPNDRFSAERPEGSISTLTIQRTEQRDSAMYRCASSLELPGEYNEQFFGPGTRLTVL.

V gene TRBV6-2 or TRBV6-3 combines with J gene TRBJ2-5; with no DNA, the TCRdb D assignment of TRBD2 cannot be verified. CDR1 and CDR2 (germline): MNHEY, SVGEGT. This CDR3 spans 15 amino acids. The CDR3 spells CASFVGGRAQETQYF.

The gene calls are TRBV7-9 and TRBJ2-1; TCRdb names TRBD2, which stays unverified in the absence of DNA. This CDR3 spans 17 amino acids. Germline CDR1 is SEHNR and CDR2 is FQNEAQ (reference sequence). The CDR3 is CASSSNRLAGGLDEQFF.

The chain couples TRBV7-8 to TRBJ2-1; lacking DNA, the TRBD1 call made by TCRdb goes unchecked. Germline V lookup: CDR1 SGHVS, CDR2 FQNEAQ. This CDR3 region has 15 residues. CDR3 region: CASSSGDYRVNEQFF.

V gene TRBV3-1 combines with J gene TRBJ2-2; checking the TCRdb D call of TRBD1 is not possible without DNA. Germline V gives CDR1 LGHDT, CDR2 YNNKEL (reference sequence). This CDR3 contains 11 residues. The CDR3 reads CASMGAGELFF.

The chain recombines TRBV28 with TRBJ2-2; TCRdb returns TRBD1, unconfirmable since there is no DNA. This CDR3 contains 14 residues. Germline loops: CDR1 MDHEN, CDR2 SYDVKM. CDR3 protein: CATSDREGTGELFF.

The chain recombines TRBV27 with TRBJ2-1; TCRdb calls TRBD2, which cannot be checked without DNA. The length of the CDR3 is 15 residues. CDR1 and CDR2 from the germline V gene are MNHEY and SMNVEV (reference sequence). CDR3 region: CASSLLREQYNEQFF.

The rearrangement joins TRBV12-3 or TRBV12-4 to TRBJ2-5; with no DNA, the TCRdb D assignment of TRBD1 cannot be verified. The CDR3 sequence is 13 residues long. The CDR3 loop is CASTGDSSETQYF.

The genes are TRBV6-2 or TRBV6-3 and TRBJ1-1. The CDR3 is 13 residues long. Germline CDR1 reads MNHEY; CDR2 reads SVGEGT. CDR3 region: CATRRGPGTEAFF.

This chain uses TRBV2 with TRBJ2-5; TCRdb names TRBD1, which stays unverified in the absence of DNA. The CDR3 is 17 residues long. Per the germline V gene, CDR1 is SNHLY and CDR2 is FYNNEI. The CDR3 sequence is CASSELVGQGPRETQYF.

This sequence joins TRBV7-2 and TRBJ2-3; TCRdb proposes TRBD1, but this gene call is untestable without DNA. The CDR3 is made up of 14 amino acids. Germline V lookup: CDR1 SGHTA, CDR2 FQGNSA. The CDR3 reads CASTKNRATDTQYF.

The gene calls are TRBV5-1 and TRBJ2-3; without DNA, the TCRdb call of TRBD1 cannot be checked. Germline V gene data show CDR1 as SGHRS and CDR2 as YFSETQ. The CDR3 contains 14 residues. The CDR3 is CASSPGSSGDTQYF. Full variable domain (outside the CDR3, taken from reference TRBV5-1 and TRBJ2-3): KAGVTQTPRYLIKTRGQQVTLSCSPISGHRSVSWYQQTPGQGLQFLFEYFSETQRNKGNFPGRFSGRQFSNSRSEMNVSTLELGDSALYLCASSPGSSGDTQYFGPGTRLTVL.

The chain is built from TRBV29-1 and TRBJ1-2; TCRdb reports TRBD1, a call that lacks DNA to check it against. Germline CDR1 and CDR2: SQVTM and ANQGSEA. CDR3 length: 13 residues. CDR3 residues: CSNYGDLHYGYTF.

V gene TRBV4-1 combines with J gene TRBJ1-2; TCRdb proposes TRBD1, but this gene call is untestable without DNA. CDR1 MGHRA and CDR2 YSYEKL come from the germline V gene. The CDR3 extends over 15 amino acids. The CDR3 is CASSPSPGKSYGYTF.

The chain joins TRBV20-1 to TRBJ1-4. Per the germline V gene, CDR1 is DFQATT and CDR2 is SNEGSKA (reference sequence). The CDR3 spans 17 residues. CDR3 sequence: CSARSQREGTLMKRLFF.

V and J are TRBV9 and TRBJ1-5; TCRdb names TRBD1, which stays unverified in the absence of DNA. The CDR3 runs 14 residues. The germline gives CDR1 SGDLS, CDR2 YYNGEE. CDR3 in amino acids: CASSEGQGNQPQHF.

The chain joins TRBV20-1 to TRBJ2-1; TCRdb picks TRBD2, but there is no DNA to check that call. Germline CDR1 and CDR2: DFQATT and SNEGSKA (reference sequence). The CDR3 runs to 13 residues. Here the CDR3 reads CSPSGGVYNEQFF.

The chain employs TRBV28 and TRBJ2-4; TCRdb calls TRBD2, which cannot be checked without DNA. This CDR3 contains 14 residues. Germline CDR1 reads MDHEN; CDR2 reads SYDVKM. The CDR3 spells CASSSPLAKNIQYF.

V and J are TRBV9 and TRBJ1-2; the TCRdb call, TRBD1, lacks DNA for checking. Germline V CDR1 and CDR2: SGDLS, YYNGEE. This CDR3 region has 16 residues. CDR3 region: CASSAQSGTGGRGYTF.

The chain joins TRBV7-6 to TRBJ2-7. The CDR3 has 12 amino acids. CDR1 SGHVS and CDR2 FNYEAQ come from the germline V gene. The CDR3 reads CASSLGTVEQYF.

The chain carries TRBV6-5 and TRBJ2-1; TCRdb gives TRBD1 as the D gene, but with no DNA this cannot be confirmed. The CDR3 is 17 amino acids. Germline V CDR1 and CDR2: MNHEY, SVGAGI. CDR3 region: CASSYMERASSYNEQFF.

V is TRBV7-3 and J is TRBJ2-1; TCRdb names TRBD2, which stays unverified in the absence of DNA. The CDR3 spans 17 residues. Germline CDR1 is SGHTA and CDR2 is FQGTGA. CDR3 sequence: CASSQGAGGPLDNEQFF.

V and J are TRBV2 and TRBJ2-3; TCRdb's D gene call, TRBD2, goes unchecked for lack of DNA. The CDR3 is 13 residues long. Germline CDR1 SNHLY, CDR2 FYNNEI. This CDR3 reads CARKIVRTDTQYF. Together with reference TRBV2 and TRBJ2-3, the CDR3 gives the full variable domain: EPEVTQTPSHQVTQMGQEVILRCVPISNHLYFYWYRQILGQKVEFLVSFYNNEISEKSEIFDDQFSVERPDGSNFTLKIRSTKLEDSAMYFCARKIVRTDTQYFGPGTRLTVL.

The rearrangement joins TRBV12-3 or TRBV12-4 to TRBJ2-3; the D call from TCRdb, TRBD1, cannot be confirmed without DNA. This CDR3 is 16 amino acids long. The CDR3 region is CASSLRAPPSFDTQYF.

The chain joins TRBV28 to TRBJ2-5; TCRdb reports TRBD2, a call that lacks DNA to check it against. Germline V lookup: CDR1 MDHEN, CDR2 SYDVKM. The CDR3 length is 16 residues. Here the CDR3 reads CASSLDPTSPEETQYF.

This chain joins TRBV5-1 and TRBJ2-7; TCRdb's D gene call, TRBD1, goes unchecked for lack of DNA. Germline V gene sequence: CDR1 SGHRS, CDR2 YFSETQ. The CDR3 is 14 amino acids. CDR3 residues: CASTPGSLSYEQYF.